These 16 T cell receptor beta chains came from one sample sequenced in a study of T cell repertoires in cytomegalovirus infection. TCRdb reanalysed the reads using MiXCR and keeps one entry per CDR3 protein. The sample lists hundreds of thousands of distinct CDR3 sequences; around 6.2% were seen once. The sequencing sample was made of PBMCs. All receptors come from a human donor in good health (CMV status not recorded). Some clones in this sample may be carry-over from other donors' samples.

This clonotype was found many times. The genes are TRBV28 and TRBJ2-1; the match to TRBD1 covers 7 bases. CDR3 length equals 14 residues. CDR1 is MDHEN, CDR2 SYDVKM, per germline. Losses at the gene ends were 6 bases for V and 4 bases for J; bases not matched to a gene: 6. The CDR3 bases are TGTGCCAGCAGAGAAGGGACAGCGTACAATGAGCAGTTCTTC. This sequence encodes CASREGTAYNEQFF.

In its sample, this clonotype was seen many times. J is TRBJ2-5 and V is TRBV4-3; weak D call: TRBD2 (6 bases). Trimming stripped 2 bases from V and 0 bases from J, with 10 bases between. In germline, CDR1 is LGHNA, CDR2 YSLEER. The CDR3 runs 15 residues. The CDR3 region has the DNA TGCGCCAGCAGCCAATTTGGCGGGGACCAAGAGACCCAGTACTTC. Translation gives CASSQFGGDQETQYF.

The table lists this clonotype with a few counts. The V and J genes are TRBV5-6 and TRBJ1-3; D remains unclear. Germline CDR1 and CDR2: SGHDT and YYEEEE. Trimming removed 4 bases at V and 0 bases at J, with 11 bases between. CDR3 length: 15 amino acids. For the CDR3, the DNA is TGTGCCAGCAGCCCGGTCGGGGTCTCTGGAAACACCATATATTTT. Translation gives CASSPVGVSGNTIYF.

In its sample, this clonotype was seen many times. The chain combines TRBV2 with TRBJ1-1; D remains ambiguous. The CDR3 contains 12 residues. Germline V gives CDR1 SNHLY, CDR2 FYNNEI. With 4 bases removed from V and 6 bases from J, the gap between germline ends came to 9 bases. CDR3 coding DNA: TGTGCCAGCAGTGTATGGAAACCTGAAGCTTTCTTT. This codes for CASSVWKPEAFF.

This clonotype was found many times. The chain joins TRBV2 to TRBJ2-3, with 7 bases matching TRBD2. There are 15 residues in the CDR3. The ends lost 6 bases at V and 5 bases at J; junction bases unmatched: 11. CDR1 SNHLY and CDR2 FYNNEI come from the germline V gene. The CDR3 reads CASRPNTGGKDTQYF. The DNA for the CDR3 is TGTGCCAGCAGACCAAATACGGGGGGAAAAGATACGCAGTATTTT.

This clonotype showed up many times. A much larger clone differs by one base, so this may be a read error. This chain joins TRBV6-6 and TRBJ2-6; D is possibly TRBD1 (5 bases). The CDR3 spans 15 residues. Germline assignment: CDR1 MNHNY and CDR2 SVGAGI (reference sequence). V lost 4 bases and J lost 0, with 7 bases in between. CDR3 loop: CASSSDSSGANVLTF. CDR3 in DNA: TGTGCCAGCAGTTCCGACAGCTCTGGGGCCAACGTCCTGACTTTC.

This clonotype has a count of ten or more. This chain uses TRBV14 with TRBJ2-3; D uncertain. Germline loops: CDR1 SGHDN, CDR2 FVKESK. The CDR3 loop spans 14 amino acids. Trimming took off 4 bases at V and 1 base at J, with 9 bases between the two ends. CDR3 DNA: TGTGCCAGCAGCCCCCCTCGACGCACAGATACGCAGTATTTT. Amino acids: CASSPPRRTDTQYF.

This clonotype was observed many times. Here the CDR3 DNA reads TGTGCCAGCAGCTTCGGGACAGGGTGGGGAGATACGCAGTATTTT. Its protein product is CASSFGTGWGDTQYF. The V call is TRBV7-3, the J call TRBJ2-3; TRBD1 agrees at 9 bases. Germline trimming cut 3 bases from V and 5 bases from J; bases unmatched to any gene: 6. CDR1 SGHTA and CDR2 FQGTGA come from the germline V gene. The CDR3 has 15 amino acids.

The chain is built from TRBV7-3 and TRBJ2-2, with D perhaps TRBD2 (5 bases). Germline V gives CDR1 SGHTA, CDR2 FQGTGA. The CDR3 covers 14 residues. V was cut by 6 bases and J by 5 bases, with 13 bases left in between. The CDR3 loop is CASRRDQATGELFF. The CDR3 DNA sequence: TGTGCCAGCAGACGGGATCAAGCTACCGGGGAGCTGTTTTTT. Filled out from reference TRBV7-3 and TRBJ2-2, the complete variable domain reads GAGVSQTPSNKVTEKGKYVELRCDPISGHTALYWYRQSLGQGPEFLIYFQGTGAADDSGLPNDRFFAVRPEGSVSTLKIQRTERGDSAVYLCASRRDQATGELFFGEGSRLTVL.

This clonotype occurred many times. The chain links TRBV6-5 to TRBJ2-2; no definite D call. The germline V and J ends were trimmed by 0 bases and 0 bases, with 8 bases remaining between them. This CDR3 comprises 16 residues. From germline, CDR1 is MNHEY and CDR2 SVGAGI. The CDR3 DNA is TGTGCCAGCAGTTACTCCCGCCGGACGAACACCGGGGAGCTGTTTTTT. Its protein product is CASSYSRRTNTGELFF.

This clonotype was picked up many times. The gene calls are TRBV7-9 and TRBJ1-1, with 9 bases that match TRBD1. V was pared by 3 bases and J by 4 bases, with 3 bases of the junction left unmatched. Per the germline V gene, CDR1 is SEHNR and CDR2 is FQNEAQ (reference sequence). The CDR3 runs to 14 residues. The CDR3 nucleotides are TGTGCCAGCAGCTTCCCGGACAGGGGCACTGAAGCTTTCTTT. Its protein is CASSFPDRGTEAFF.

This clonotype was counted many times. This sequence joins TRBV7-2 and TRBJ1-1, with D possibly matching TRBD1 (6 bases). Germline values: CDR1 SGHTA, CDR2 FQGNSA. CDR3 length: 15 residues. V lost 5 bases and J 4 bases, leaving 17 bases between the germline ends. Here the CDR3 reads CASSVYREGGTEAFF. The CDR3 DNA reads TGTGCCAGCAGCGTTTACAGGGAGGGTGGCACTGAAGCTTTCTTT.

The sample holds many counts of this clonotype. The chain uses TRBV7-2 and TRBJ1-4; no reliable D call. V was pared by 2 bases and J by 8 bases, with 9 bases between. From germline, CDR1 is SGHTA and CDR2 FQGNSA. This CDR3 is built from 13 residues. The DNA of the CDR3 is TGTGCCAGCAGCTTAAGGGTGCTGGAAAAACTGTTTTTT. Translated, it gives CASSLRVLEKLFF.

This clonotype was counted ten times or more. The chain employs TRBV20-1 and TRBJ2-3, with D tentatively TRBD1 or TRBD2 (5 bases each). Looked up from germline, CDR1 is DFQATT and CDR2 is SNEGSKA (reference sequence). Trimming pared 0 bases from V and 2 bases from J, leaving 18 bases between. CDR3 size: 17 residues. In DNA, the CDR3 is TGCAGTGCTAGAGATGGGCAGAGGGGAATATTCACAGATACGCAGTATTTT. Translation: CSARDGQRGIFTDTQYF.

This clonotype was detected only a few times. The V gene is TRBV23-1, the J gene TRBJ2-2, with TRBD1 matching 9 bases. TRBV23-1 is given ORF status, its function remaining uncertain. Trimming cost V 7 bases and J 6 bases; bases outside gene matches: 15. The CDR3 has 17 amino acids. The DNA for the CDR3 is TGCGCCAGCAAGGTCCCTCATAACAGGGGGCTCTCCGGGGAGCTGTTTTTT. The encoded protein is CASKVPHNRGLSGELFF.

This clonotype was seen at least ten times. The chain couples TRBV6-2 or TRBV6-3 to TRBJ2-1; D unclear. The CDR3 has 12 amino acids. Trimming took off 2 bases at V and 7 bases at J, with 6 bases between the two ends. The V gene's germline CDR1 is MNHEY and CDR2 SVGEGT. CDR3 sequence: CASSYGENEQFF. The CDR3 bases are TGTGCCAGCAGTTACGGCGAAAATGAGCAGTTCTTC.